This TCR beta chain appears in the sequencing data of a study of cytomegalovirus exposure and HLA in healthy donors. Findings of the study overall: Beyond CMV serostatus, there was no information to go on about immune exposure. Reportedly, diagnosis of cytomegalovirus status by the classifier showed high specificity and sensitivity.

PCR employed 60 Vbeta and 13 Jbeta primers. Sequencing was performed with immunoSEQ multiplex PCR; in TCRdb, only in-frame clones are kept and a portion is missing. The sample includes about 200,000 clones, more than 80% of them seen just once. Germline CDR1 MNHEY, CDR2 SVGAGI. V lost 6 bases and J lost 3, with 13 bases in between. The CDR3 is 14 residues long. Regarding this clone: Its antigen is undetermined.

Sequencing was carried out using PBMCs. The receptor was derived from a young man in good health and CMV-seronegative. This sequence joins TRBV6-5 and TRBJ2-3; D may be TRBD2 (6 bases). CDR3 region: CASRKAGTTDTQYF. The CDR3 DNA sequence: TGTGCCAGCAGAAAGGCCGGGACTACAGATACGCAGTATTTT.